The 24 T cell receptor beta chains below were found in one sample sequenced in a study of T-cell reconstitution after alpha-beta-depleted transplantation in children. The library targeted TCRbeta and was prepared with unique molecular identifiers. MiXCR, run by TCRdb on the PCR reads, gives a single entry per CDR3 protein. This sample has fewer than 150,000 distinct CDR3 sequences, with approximately 22% found just once. Sequencing was performed on PBMCs, mostly from graft donor cells, taken 180 days after TCRalphabeta/CD19-depleted stem cell transplant. The receptors stem from a male patient between 2 and 15 years old who had a stem cell transplant for chronic granulomatous disease, so the T cells may come from the graft donor.

In this sample, this clonotype turned up many times. V gene TRBV29-1 combines with J gene TRBJ2-2; unclear D gene. The CDR3 sequence is 14 residues long. Trimming removed 3 bases at V and 3 bases at J, with 11 bases between. Germline-derived CDR1 and CDR2 are SQVTM and ANQGSEA. CDR3 amino acids: CSVDVGSYTGELFF. CDR3 in DNA: TGCAGCGTTGACGTAGGCAGTTACACCGGGGAGCTGTTTTTT.

This clonotype was counted between two and nine times. The V call is TRBV29-1, the J call TRBJ1-2; 11 positions match TRBD1. Germline V lookup: CDR1 SQVTM, CDR2 ANQGSEA. V lost 5 bases and J lost 6; bases outside the gene matches: 2. The CDR3 loop spans 12 amino acids. CDR3 in DNA: TGCAGCGTTCGGACAGGGGGCGATGGCTACACCTTC. Amino acid sequence: CSVRTGGDGYTF.

J is TRBJ2-7 and V is TRBV7-6; the D is unclear. The CDR3 totals 15 residues. Trimming took off 1 base at V and 4 bases at J, with 14 bases between the two ends. Germline-derived CDR1 and CDR2 are SGHVS and FNYEAQ. The CDR3 DNA is TGTGCCAGCAGCTTAGAGGCGACCCCAGGATACGAGCAGTACTTC. Translating it yields CASSLEATPGYEQYF.

This chain connects TRBV10-3 to TRBJ1-5; D gene ambiguous. Germline CDR1 is ENHRY and CDR2 is SYGVKD. The CDR3 runs to 15 residues. Trimming took 4 bases from V and 5 from J, leaving 15 bases between them. The DNA for the CDR3 is TGTGCCATCAGTGCCGGGAGAACTATCGATCAGCCCCAGCATTTT. Its translation: CAISAGRTIDQPQHF.

There are a few counts of this clonotype. V gene TRBV20-1 combines with J gene TRBJ1-4; possible D gene TRBD1, 6 bases. The CDR3 is 16 residues long. V was pared by 2 bases and J by 7 bases, with 20 bases between. Germline V CDR1 and CDR2: DFQATT, SNEGSKA (reference sequence). CDR3 region: CSARLNGQPFGEKLFF. CDR3 nucleotide sequence: TGCAGTGCTAGATTAAACGGACAGCCTTTCGGTGAAAAACTGTTTTTT.

This clonotype came up many times. The chain uses TRBV5-1 and TRBJ2-3; D call uncertain. Trimming took 5 bases from V and 0 from J, leaving 4 bases between them. Per germline, CDR1 SGHRS and CDR2 YFSETQ. The CDR3 runs to 12 residues. Here the CDR3 reads CASRVSTDTQYF. As DNA, the CDR3 is TGCGCCAGCAGGGTGAGCACAGATACGCAGTATTTT.

V gene TRBV20-1 combines with J gene TRBJ1-5, with a possible D match to TRBD1 (6 bases). V shed 7 bases and J shed 4 bases, with 14 bases lying between them. The CDR3 totals 13 residues. Germline-derived CDR1 and CDR2 are DFQATT and SNEGSKA (reference sequence). CDR3 in DNA: TGCAGTGTTAAACCAGGGGTAAATCAGCCCCAGCATTTT. This encodes CSVKPGVNQPQHF.

This clonotype was seen a few times. The genes are TRBV10-3 and TRBJ2-5; 8 nucleotides agree with TRBD1. CDR1 and CDR2 from the germline V gene are ENHRY and SYGVKD. V was clipped by 11 bases and J by 4 bases; unmatched bases: 12. The CDR3 extends over 14 amino acids. In DNA form, the CDR3 reads TGTGCCGACCAACGACAGGGGTTCACAGAGACCCAGTACTTC. Encoded protein: CADQRQGFTETQYF.

The J gene is TRBJ2-2, the V gene TRBV7-9; TRBD2 agrees at 7 bases. CDR3 length: 14 amino acids. Trimming removed 9 bases from V and 3 bases from J; junction bases left unmatched: 7. CDR1 and CDR2 from the germline V gene are SEHNR and FQNEAQ (reference sequence). The CDR3 DNA follows: TGTGCCAGTACGGGGGGAGCTTACACCGGGGAGCTGTTTTTT. This gives the protein CASTGGAYTGELFF. The whole variable domain, remainder taken from reference TRBV7-9 and TRBJ2-2, is DTGVSQNPRHKITKRGQNVTFRCDPISEHNRLYWYRQTLGQGPEFLTYFQNEAQLEKSRLLSDRFSAERPKGSFSTLEIQRTEQGDSAMYLCASTGGAYTGELFFGEGSRLTVL.

With respect to this clonotype: The conserved phenylalanine or tryptophan normally closing the CDR3 is absent here, so this likely arose from a read error. The chain carries TRBV13 and TRBJ2-7, with D unclear. Looked up from germline, CDR1 is PRHDT and CDR2 is FYEKMQ (reference sequence). The CDR3 has 15 residues. V was trimmed by 1 base and J by 3 bases, leaving 13 bases between them. The CDR3 DNA reads TGTGCCAGCAGCTTAGTAGGCGGAGAAAACTACGAGCAGTACTTG. It is translated as CASSLVGGENYEQYL.

The rearrangement uses TRBV9 and TRBJ2-2; D not certain. The germline CDR1 and CDR2 sequences are SGDLS and YYNGEE. Trimming shortened V by 0 bases and J by 6 bases, and 6 bases separated the two germline ends. CDR3 size: 13 residues. The CDR3 is CASSVGSAGELFF. The CDR3 DNA sequence: TGTGCCAGCAGCGTAGGAAGCGCCGGGGAGCTGTTTTTT.

The chain uses TRBV28 and TRBJ2-3; possibly TRBD2 for D (5 bases). The CDR3 has 16 amino acids. The V gene's germline CDR1 is MDHEN and CDR2 SYDVKM. V was trimmed by 4 bases and J by 0 bases, leaving 14 bases between them. This chain's CDR3 is CASSSPAGLSTDTQYF. The CDR3 nucleotides are TGTGCCAGCAGTTCCCCGGCGGGCCTTAGCACAGATACGCAGTATTTT.

This clonotype was seen many times. This chain joins TRBV5-5 and TRBJ2-7; 8 positions match TRBD1. The CDR3 consists of 16 residues. The germline CDR1 and CDR2 sequences are SGHKS and YYEKEE (reference sequence). Losses at the gene ends were 4 bases for V and 4 bases for J; bases not matched to a gene: 13. The CDR3 here is CASSPLGTGQLYEQYF. The CDR3 nucleotides are TGTGCCAGCAGCCCACTCGGGACAGGCCAACTATACGAGCAGTACTTC.

The chain uses TRBV5-5 and TRBJ1-4; 7 nucleotides align to TRBD1. Trimming took 3 bases from V and 7 from J; bases not matched to a gene: 6. Looked up from germline, CDR1 is SGHKS and CDR2 is YYEKEE (reference sequence). The CDR3 spans 14 residues. CDR3 DNA sequence: TGTGCCAGCAGCTGGGGGACAGATTTTGAAAAACTGTTTTTT. Protein product: CASSWGTDFEKLFF.

There are a few counts of this clonotype. V is TRBV20-1 and J is TRBJ2-5; unclear D gene. Between the trimmed V and J ends, which lost 5 bases and 5 bases, there was a span of 12 bases. Germline V gives CDR1 DFQATT, CDR2 SNEGSKA (reference sequence). There are 12 residues in the CDR3. CDR3 bases: TGCAGTGCTTCGGGCCTAGGGGAGACCCAGTACTTC. This codes for CSASGLGETQYF.

The J gene is TRBJ2-1, the V gene TRBV6-2 or TRBV6-3; 7 nucleotides match TRBD2. The germline V gene has CDR1 MNHEY and CDR2 SVGEGT. The CDR3 has 18 amino acids. V lost 0 bases and J lost 8; bases outside the gene matches: 16. The CDR3 loop reads CASSYSALRLAPRDEQFF. CDR3 nucleotide sequence: TGTGCCAGCAGTTACTCGGCTCTTCGACTAGCTCCTAGGGATGAGCAGTTCTTC.

This clonotype has at least ten counts. One junction end disagrees with the germline gene, perhaps due to a read error. V gene TRBV12-3 or TRBV12-4 combines with J gene TRBJ1-6, with TRBD1 as a possible D gene (6 bases). CDR3 size: 15 residues. As DNA, the CDR3 is TGTGCCAGCAGTGTAGCAGGGGCAATAGGTTCACCCCTCCACTTT. Translating gives CASSVAGAIGSPLHF.

This clonotype was seen a handful of times. The V gene is TRBV29-1, the J gene TRBJ2-1; 7 nucleotides align to TRBD2. From germline, CDR1 is SQVTM and CDR2 ANQGSEA. The trim removed 8 bases at V and 10 bases at J, leaving 8 bases unmatched. This CDR3 comprises 11 residues. Here the CDR3 DNA reads TGCAGCCTCCCTCGGGGGGAGGAGCAGTTCTTC. This translates into CSLPRGEEQFF.

This clonotype was observed a single time. The V and J genes are TRBV6-6 and TRBJ2-5; D is uncertain. Germline V gives CDR1 MNHNY, CDR2 SVGAGI (reference sequence). The CDR3 covers 13 residues. Trimming removed 0 bases from V and 10 bases from J, with 12 bases in between. The CDR3 nucleotides read TGTGCCAGCAGTTACTCAACTCCAGATGACCAGTACTTC. It encodes CASSYSTPDDQYF.

This clonotype occurred many times. This chain connects TRBV7-2 to TRBJ1-6; 10 bases agree with TRBD1. This CDR3 has 13 residues. V was pared by 5 bases and J by 13 bases, with 5 bases of the junction left unmatched. CDR1 and CDR2 from the germline V gene are SGHTA and FQGNSA. CDR3 protein: CASSTQTGGPLHF. CDR3 DNA: TGTGCCAGCAGCACGCAGACAGGGGGCCCCCTCCACTTT.

This clonotype came up a few times. The chain links TRBV29-1 to TRBJ2-7; no clear D gene. This CDR3 is built from 11 residues. CDR1 and CDR2 from the germline V gene are SQVTM and ANQGSEA. V lost 7 bases, J lost 6 bases, and 13 bases lay in between. CDR3 DNA: TGCAGCGCCTTTGAGGTGGGCGAGCAGTACTTC. It is translated as CSAFEVGEQYF.

At least ten counts were recorded for this clonotype. The chain carries TRBV29-1 and TRBJ2-3; no clear D. In germline, CDR1 is SQVTM, CDR2 ANQGSEA. Deletions cut 4 bases from V and 5 bases from J, with 10 bases between. This CDR3 has 12 residues. The CDR3 here is CSVAQMKDTQYF. The CDR3 DNA follows: TGCAGCGTTGCGCAGATGAAAGATACGCAGTATTTT.

This clonotype was detected ten times or more. A much larger clone sits a single nucleotide away, making a read error possible. The V call is TRBV20-1, the J call TRBJ1-6, with a possible D match to TRBD1 (6 bases). Trimming took off 4 bases at V and 0 bases at J, with 7 bases between the two ends. The CDR3 is 14 residues long. Per germline, CDR1 DFQATT and CDR2 SNEGSKA (reference sequence). The CDR3 bases are TGCAGTGCTACACAGGGCTCCTATAATTCACCCCTCCACTTT. Its translation: CSATQGSYNSPLHF.

This chain joins TRBV12-3 or TRBV12-4 and TRBJ1-6; 7 bases are shared with TRBD1. Trimming cost V 6 bases and J 10 bases; bases outside gene matches: 3. The CDR3 contains 12 residues. The CDR3 here is CASRRTGSPLHF. For the CDR3, the DNA is TGTGCCAGCAGGCGGACAGGCTCACCCCTCCACTTT.